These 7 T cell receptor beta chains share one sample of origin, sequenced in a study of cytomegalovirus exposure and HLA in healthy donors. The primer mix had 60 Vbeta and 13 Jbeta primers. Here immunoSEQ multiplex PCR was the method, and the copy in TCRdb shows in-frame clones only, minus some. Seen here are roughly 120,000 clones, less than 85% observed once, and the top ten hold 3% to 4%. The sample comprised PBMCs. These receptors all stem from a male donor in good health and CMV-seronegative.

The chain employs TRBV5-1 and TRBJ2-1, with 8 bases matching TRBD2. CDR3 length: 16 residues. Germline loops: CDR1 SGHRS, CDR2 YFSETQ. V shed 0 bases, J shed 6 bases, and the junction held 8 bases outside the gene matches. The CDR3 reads CASSLDPGGPGNEQFF. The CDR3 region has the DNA TGCGCCAGCAGCTTGGATCCGGGAGGGCCCGGCAATGAGCAGTTCTTC.

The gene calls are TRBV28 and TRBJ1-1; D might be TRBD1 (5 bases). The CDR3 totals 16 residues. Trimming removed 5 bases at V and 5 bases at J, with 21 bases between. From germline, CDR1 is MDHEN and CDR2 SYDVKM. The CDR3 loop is CASSDGGGASGTEAFF. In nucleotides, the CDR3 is TGTGCCAGCAGTGACGGGGGAGGGGCCTCCGGGACTGAAGCTTTCTTT.

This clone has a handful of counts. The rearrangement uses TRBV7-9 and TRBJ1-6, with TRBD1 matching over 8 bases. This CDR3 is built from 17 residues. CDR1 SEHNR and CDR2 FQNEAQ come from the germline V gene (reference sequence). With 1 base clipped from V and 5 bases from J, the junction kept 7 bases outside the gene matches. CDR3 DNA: TGTGCCAGCAGCTTAGGGTCAGGGGGCGTTAATAATTCACCCCTCCACTTT. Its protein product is CASSLGSGGVNNSPLHF.

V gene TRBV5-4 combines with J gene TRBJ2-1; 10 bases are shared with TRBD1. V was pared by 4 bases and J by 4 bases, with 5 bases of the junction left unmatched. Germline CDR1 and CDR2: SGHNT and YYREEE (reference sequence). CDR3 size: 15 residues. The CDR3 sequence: CASSPPGQGYNEQFF. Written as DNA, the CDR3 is TGTGCCAGCAGCCCCCCGGGACAGGGGTACAATGAGCAGTTCTTC.

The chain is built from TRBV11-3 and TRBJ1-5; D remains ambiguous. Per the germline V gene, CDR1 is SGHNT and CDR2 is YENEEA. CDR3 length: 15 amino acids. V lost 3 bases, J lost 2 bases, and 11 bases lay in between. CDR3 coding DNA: TGTGCCAGCAGCTTCTTTGTGGACTGCAATCAGCCCCAGCATTTT. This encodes CASSFFVDCNQPQHF.

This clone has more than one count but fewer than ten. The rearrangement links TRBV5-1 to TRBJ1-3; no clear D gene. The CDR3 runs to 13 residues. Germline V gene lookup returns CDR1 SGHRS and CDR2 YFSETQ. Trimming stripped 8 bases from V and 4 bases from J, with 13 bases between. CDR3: CASTQDYGNTIYF. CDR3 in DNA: TGCGCCAGTACCCAGGACTACGGAAACACCATATATTTT.

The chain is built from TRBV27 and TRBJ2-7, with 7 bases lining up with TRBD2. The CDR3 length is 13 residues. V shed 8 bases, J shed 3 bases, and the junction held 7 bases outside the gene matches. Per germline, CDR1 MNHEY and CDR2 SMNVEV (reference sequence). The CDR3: CASQTGGGYEQYF. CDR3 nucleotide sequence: TGTGCCAGCCAGACGGGGGGAGGCTACGAGCAGTACTTC.